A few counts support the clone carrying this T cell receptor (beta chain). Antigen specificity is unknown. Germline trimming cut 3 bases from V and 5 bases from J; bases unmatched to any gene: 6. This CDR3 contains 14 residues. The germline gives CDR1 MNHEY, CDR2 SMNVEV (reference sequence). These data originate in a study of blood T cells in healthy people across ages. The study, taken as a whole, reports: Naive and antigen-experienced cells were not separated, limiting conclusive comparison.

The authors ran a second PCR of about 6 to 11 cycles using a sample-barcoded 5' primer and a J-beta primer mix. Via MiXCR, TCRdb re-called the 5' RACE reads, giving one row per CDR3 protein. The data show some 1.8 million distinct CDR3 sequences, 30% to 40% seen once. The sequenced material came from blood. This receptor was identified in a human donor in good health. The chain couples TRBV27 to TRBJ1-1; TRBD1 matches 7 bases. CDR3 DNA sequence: TGTGCCAGCAGTTTTAACCCAGGGGGAACTGAAGCTTTCTTT. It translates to CASSFNPGGTEAFF.